Below, 8 T cell receptor beta chains from the same sample are listed, as sequenced in a study of early T cells in non-severe SARS-CoV-2 infection. TCRdb redid the calling of the 5' RACE reads with MiXCR, one entry per CDR3 protein. The repertoire holds 25,000 to 35,000 distinct CDR3 sequences, with approximately 6% as singletons. The sample comprised whole blood. Source of these receptors: an adult who was a healthcare worker with PCR-confirmed SARS-CoV-2 infection or an uninfected control (not recorded which).

This clonotype was picked up a small number of times. The chain carries TRBV6-5 and TRBJ1-1; perhaps TRBD1 as D (6 bases). Trimming removed 4 bases at V and 5 bases at J, with 11 bases between. CDR1 and CDR2 (germline): MNHEY, SVGAGI. This CDR3 is built from 13 residues. CDR3 nucleotide sequence: TGTGCCAGCAGTTTTACAGGGAAGACTGAAGCTTTCTTT. Protein product: CASSFTGKTEAFF.

At least ten counts were recorded for this clonotype. The V and J genes are TRBV6-5 and TRBJ2-1, with D tentatively TRBD1 (6 bases). This CDR3 is 13 amino acids long. The germline CDR1 and CDR2 sequences are MNHEY and SVGAGI. V dropped 5 bases and J dropped 3 bases, with 8 bases sitting between them. The CDR3 protein is CASSAQGYNEQFF. In DNA, the CDR3 is TGTGCCAGCAGTGCACAGGGCTACAATGAGCAGTTCTTC.

The V gene is TRBV12-3 or TRBV12-4, the J gene TRBJ2-2; the D is unclear. Trimming removed 5 bases from V and 6 bases from J, with 7 bases in between. The CDR3 consists of 12 residues. CDR3 nucleotides: TGTGCCAGCAGTGTGCAGGCCGGGGAGCTGTTTTTT. It codes for CASSVQAGELFF.

The sample holds many counts of this clonotype. V gene TRBV5-6 combines with J gene TRBJ2-2; D is uncertain. The CDR3 extends over 16 amino acids. Trimming shortened V by 1 base and J by 1 base, and 11 bases separated the two germline ends. Per germline, CDR1 SGHDT and CDR2 YYEEEE. CDR3: CASSLLVSENTGELFF. In DNA, the CDR3 is TGTGCCAGCAGCTTGCTAGTGAGCGAGAACACCGGGGAGCTGTTTTTT.

The chain couples TRBV5-6 to TRBJ1-4; 7 nucleotides match TRBD1. The CDR3 loop spans 14 amino acids. Germline trimming cut 6 bases from V and 4 bases from J; bases unmatched to any gene: 6. CDR1 is SGHDT, CDR2 YYEEEE, per germline. CDR3 protein: CASIRDRHNEKLFF. In DNA form, the CDR3 reads TGTGCCAGCATCCGGGACAGACATAATGAAAAACTGTTTTTT. The full variable domain, completed using reference TRBV5-6 and TRBJ1-4, is DAGVTQSPTHLIKTRGQQVTLRCSPKSGHDTVSWYQQALGQGPQFIFQYYEEEERQRGNFPDRFSGHQFPNYSSELNVNALLLGDSALYLCASIRDRHNEKLFFGSGTQLSVL.

Many counts were recorded for this clonotype. The chain links TRBV18 to TRBJ1-3; D uncertain. The V gene's germline CDR1 is KGHSH and CDR2 LQKENI. The ends were cut back, 3 bases at V and 4 bases at J, with 13 bases in the middle. This CDR3 is 15 amino acids long. CDR3 sequence: CASSPLRGTGNTIYF. Written as DNA, the CDR3 is TGTGCCAGCTCACCCCTCCGGGGAACCGGAAACACCATATATTTT.

This clonotype appeared many times. This chain uses TRBV4-3 with TRBJ2-2; D remains ambiguous. The CDR3 contains 16 residues. V lost 4 bases and J 4 bases, leaving 16 bases between the germline ends. CDR1 and CDR2 from the germline V gene are LGHNA and YSLEER. The CDR3 sequence: CASSRAAGVGTGELFF. The CDR3 DNA sequence: TGCGCCAGCAGCCGGGCAGCTGGGGTTGGCACCGGGGAGCTGTTTTTT.

By share, this clonotype ranks as medium-sized. This rearrangement joins TRBV18 to TRBJ2-6; D may correspond to TRBD1 or TRBD2 (5 bases each). Germline V gene lookup returns CDR1 KGHSH and CDR2 LQKENI. The CDR3 runs 17 residues. V was clipped by 1 base and J by 0 bases, with 10 bases between them. The CDR3 region has the DNA TGTGCCAGCTCACCACTCGGGACCGCCTCTGGGGCCAACGTCCTGACTTTC. This codes for CASSPLGTASGANVLTF.